The TCR beta chain described here comes from a study of low-dose radiotherapy and immunotherapy resistance in tumors. Documented time point: before trial treatment. The treatment that donors received included nivolumab, ipilimumab, aspirin, low-dose cyclophosphamide and low-dose radiotherapy. V was clipped by 5 bases and J by 6 bases, with 9 bases between them. CDR3 length: 12 amino acids. Alpha and beta chains were covered, as first-strand cDNA relied on TRAV- and TRBV-specific primers. With a V-primer adapter and a constant-region primer, TCRs were amplified for about 20 PCR cycles. Using its own MiXCR run on the reads, TCRdb lists one record per CDR3 protein. Here the sample spans tens of thousands of distinct CDR3 sequences, over 15% being singletons.

The sequences come from PBMCs, collected before treatment. This clonotype was obtained from a male donor with prostate cancer. The V gene is TRBV12-3 or TRBV12-4, the J gene TRBJ2-3, with D possibly matching TRBD1 (6 bases). The CDR3 here is CASSNQGDTQYF. DNA for the CDR3: TGTGCCAGCAGTAACCAGGGGGATACGCAGTATTTT.